These 25 T cell receptor beta chains share one sample of origin, sequenced in a study of cytomegalovirus exposure and HLA in healthy donors. PCR primers comprised 60 Vbeta and 13 Jbeta primers. Repertoires were generated with immunoSEQ multiplex PCR, while TCRdb's copy carries only in-frame clones and drops some. This sample's table has 55,000 or so clones. Sequencing was carried out using PBMCs. The receptors here all came from a woman aged 25-40 years in good health and CMV-seropositive.

The chain couples TRBV19 to TRBJ1-5; possibly TRBD1 for D (5 bases). Germline CDR1 LNHDA, CDR2 SQIVND (reference sequence). CDR3 length equals 16 residues. V lost 3 bases, J lost 2 bases, and 14 bases lay in between. The CDR3 nucleotides are TGTGCCAGTAGTATGCGGGGCCCGGGTGGCAATCAGCCCCAGCATTTT. The encoded protein is CASSMRGPGGNQPQHF.

The chain uses TRBV30 and TRBJ1-4; D is unresolved. The CDR3 length is 11 residues. Germline V gene lookup returns CDR1 GTSNPN and CDR2 SVGIG (reference sequence). V was clipped by 5 bases and J by 10 bases, with 11 bases between them. The DNA for the CDR3 is TGTGCCTGGGAGTACGAAGCAAAACTGTTTTTT. Translating gives CAWEYEAKLFF. The full variable domain, completed using reference TRBV30 and TRBJ1-4, is SQTIHQWPATLVQPVGSPLSLECTVEGTSNPNLYWYRQAAGRGLQLLFYSVGIGQISSEVPQNLSASRPQDRQFILSSKKLLLSDSGFYLCAWEYEAKLFFGSGTQLSVL.

V gene TRBV5-4 combines with J gene TRBJ2-1; the match to TRBD1 covers 11 bases. Germline V lookup: CDR1 SGHNT, CDR2 YYREEE (reference sequence). V shed 4 bases, J shed 7 bases, and the junction held 7 bases outside the gene matches. CDR3 length equals 15 residues. In DNA, the CDR3 is TGTGCCAGCAGCAACGGACAGGGGGCGGGGAATGAGCAGTTCTTC. Translating gives CASSNGQGAGNEQFF.

The J gene is TRBJ2-5, the V gene TRBV4-1; tentatively, D is TRBD1 (6 bases). The CDR3 consists of 15 residues. Germline V gene data show CDR1 as MGHRA and CDR2 as YSYEKL. The ends were cut back, 1 base at V and 4 bases at J, with 13 bases in the middle. The CDR3 DNA reads TGCGCCAGCAGCCAAGGGGACATTGTTTTAGAGACCCAGTACTTC. Residues: CASSQGDIVLETQYF.

This chain joins TRBV9 and TRBJ2-5, with D unclear. Germline V gene lookup returns CDR1 SGDLS and CDR2 YYNGEE. The CDR3 loop spans 15 amino acids. Trimming took 2 bases from V and 2 from J, leaving 13 bases between them. CDR3 bases: TGTGCCAGCAGCGTTGAGAGTAGCAGACAAGAGACCCAGTACTTC. Translating gives CASSVESSRQETQYF.

The V and J genes are TRBV25-1 and TRBJ2-7, with TRBD2 identical over 9 bases. V lost 1 base, J lost 6 bases, and 4 bases stayed unmatched. The CDR3 is 14 amino acids. Germline V lookup: CDR1 MGHDK, CDR2 SYGVNS. The CDR3 coding sequence is TGTGCCAGCAGTGAATCGGGACTAGCATCCGAGCAGTACTTC. Its translation is CASSESGLASEQYF.

This chain uses TRBV11-2 with TRBJ1-1, with 11 bases aligning to TRBD1. CDR3 length equals 18 residues. The V gene's germline CDR1 is SGHAT and CDR2 FQNNGV. The V and J ends lost 1 base and 0 bases, in that order; junction bases with no gene match: 7. The DNA for the CDR3 is TGTGCCAGCAGCTTAGCCCCCGGGGACAGGGGGGTGAACACTGAAGCTTTCTTT. It specifies CASSLAPGDRGVNTEAFF.

V is TRBV5-6 and J is TRBJ2-7, with 9 bases identical to TRBD1. The V gene end was trimmed by 3 bases and the J gene end by 4 bases; junction bases not matched to a gene: 14. CDR1 and CDR2 (germline): SGHDT, YYEEEE. This CDR3 is built from 17 residues. The CDR3 DNA is TGTGCCAGCAGCTCACATACCGGGACAGGGAAACGGTACGAGCAGTACTTC. Translated, it gives CASSSHTGTGKRYEQYF.

The rearrangement uses TRBV14 and TRBJ2-7, with 8 bases matching TRBD2. The CDR3 covers 15 residues. V lost 1 base, J lost 1 base, and 3 bases stayed unmatched. The germline CDR1 and CDR2 sequences are SGHDN and FVKESK. CDR3 in DNA: TGTGCCAGCAGCCAAGCGTTAGCGGGATCCTACGAGCAGTACTTC. Amino acids: CASSQALAGSYEQYF.

In DNA form, the CDR3 reads TGTGCCAGCAGTAAGGGGGTTTCTGGAAACACCATATATTTT. It codes for CASSKGVSGNTIYF. The gene calls are TRBV6-5 and TRBJ1-3; D may be TRBD1 (6 bases). V was cut by 5 bases and J by 1 base, with 9 bases left in between. CDR3 size: 14 residues. In germline, CDR1 is MNHEY, CDR2 SVGAGI.

V and J are TRBV18 and TRBJ2-7, with D maybe TRBD2 (5 bases). The CDR3 totals 15 residues. The V and J ends lost 3 bases and 2 bases respectively, with 14 bases between them. From germline, CDR1 is KGHSH and CDR2 LQKENI. CDR3 protein: CASSPRTGETYEQYF. The CDR3 DNA reads TGTGCCAGCTCACCCCGGACTGGGGAAACCTACGAGCAGTACTTC.

Comments on this clone: The sample has other DNA sequences that encode this CDR3 too. The V call is TRBV5-6, the J call TRBJ1-2, with TRBD1 identical over 9 bases. The V gene end was trimmed by 0 bases and the J gene end by 8 bases; junction bases not matched to a gene: 5. The length of the CDR3 is 14 residues. CDR1 SGHDT and CDR2 YYEEEE come from the germline V gene. The CDR3 is CASSLEQGARGYTF. CDR3 nucleotides: TGTGCCAGCAGCTTGGAACAGGGGGCGAGGGGCTACACCTTC.

The CDR3 sequence is CSAWTGPSQPQHF. CDR3 coding DNA: TGCAGCGCCTGGACAGGCCCCTCCCAGCCCCAGCATTTT. The chain couples TRBV29-1 to TRBJ1-5; 7 bases fit TRBD1. CDR3 length: 13 amino acids. The germline V gene encodes CDR1 SQVTM and CDR2 ANQGSEA. J was trimmed by 7 bases and V by 7 bases; bases with no gene match: 10.

This rearrangement joins TRBV4-2 to TRBJ1-5; D unclear. V gave up 0 bases and J gave up 6 bases, with 12 bases separating them. This CDR3 contains 15 residues. CDR1 and CDR2 (germline): LGHNA, YNFKEQ. CDR3 sequence reads: CASSQDRGGSQPQHF. DNA for the CDR3: TGTGCCAGCAGCCAAGATCGGGGAGGGAGTCAGCCCCAGCATTTT.

The J gene is TRBJ2-7, the V gene TRBV6-1; 7 nucleotides align to TRBD1. Germline CDR1 MNHNS, CDR2 SASEGT. V lost 8 bases to trimming and J lost 3 bases; unmatched junction nucleotides: 4. The CDR3 totals 12 residues. This CDR3 is CASGRDSYEQYF. CDR3 DNA sequence: TGTGCCAGCGGCCGGGACAGCTACGAGCAGTACTTC.

The rearrangement joins TRBV18 to TRBJ2-5, with 7 bases lining up with TRBD2. Trimming cost V 1 base and J 1 base; bases outside gene matches: 0. The CDR3 spans 14 residues. Per germline, CDR1 KGHSH and CDR2 LQKENI. Here the CDR3 reads CASSPRTSQETQYF. The CDR3 DNA is TGTGCCAGCTCACCACGGACTAGCCAAGAGACCCAGTACTTC. The variable domain in full, with the rest retrieved from reference TRBV18 and TRBJ2-5, is NAGVMQNPRHLVRRRGQEARLRCSPMKGHSHVYWYRQLPEEGLKFMVYLQKENIIDESGMPKERFSAEFPKEGPSILRIQQVVRGDSAAYFCASSPRTSQETQYFGPGTRLLVL.

The chain uses TRBV6-5 and TRBJ2-3; the match to TRBD2 covers 11 bases. J lost 7 bases, V lost 8 bases, and 5 bases had no gene match. The CDR3 loop spans 13 amino acids. From germline, CDR1 is MNHEY and CDR2 SVGAGI. CDR3 residues: CASLAGGSYTQYF. The DNA of the CDR3 is TGTGCCAGCCTAGCGGGGGGATCGTATACGCAGTATTTT.

This chain connects TRBV6-6 to TRBJ1-2; 7 positions agree with TRBD1. Germline values: CDR1 MNHNY, CDR2 SVGAGI (reference sequence). V shed 6 bases and J 3 bases; nucleotides not matched to a gene: 7. There are 14 residues in the CDR3. CDR3 in DNA: TGTGCCAGCAGAGAGACAGGGTCTGACTATGGCTACACCTTC. Translating gives CASRETGSDYGYTF.

The chain has TRBV4-2 and TRBJ2-5, with 9 bases that match TRBD2. From germline, CDR1 is LGHNA and CDR2 YNFKEQ. V trimming: 0 bases; J trimming: 5 bases; junction bases outside the gene matches: 7. This CDR3 region has 16 residues. This chain's CDR3 is CASSQDRGLAGETQYF. CDR3 in DNA: TGTGCCAGCAGCCAAGATCGGGGACTAGCCGGTGAGACCCAGTACTTC.

The chain is built from TRBV12-5 and TRBJ1-5, with 7 bases fitting TRBD1. The CDR3 has 18 amino acids. Germline-derived CDR1 and CDR2 are LGHNT and FRNRAP. Trimming removed 1 base from V and 0 bases from J; junction bases left unmatched: 9. CDR3 coding DNA: TGTGCTAGTGGTTTGGGGAGACAGGGAGGAGGTAGCAATCAGCCCCAGCATTTT. Its translation is CASGLGRQGGGSNQPQHF.

The chain is built from TRBV18 and TRBJ2-2; TRBD2 agrees at 10 bases. CDR3 size: 15 residues. The V gene's germline CDR1 is KGHSH and CDR2 LQKENI. Germline trimming cut 2 bases from V and 3 bases from J; bases unmatched to any gene: 0. The CDR3 region has the DNA TGTGCCAGCTCACCAGGACTAGCGGACACCGGGGAGCTGTTTTTT. It yields the protein CASSPGLADTGELFF.

V usage is TRBV10-1 and J usage is TRBJ2-7, with D possibly being TRBD2 (5 bases). The ends were cut back, 0 bases at V and 0 bases at J, with 6 bases in the middle. The CDR3 length is 14 residues. Germline values: CDR1 WNHNN, CDR2 SYGVQD (reference sequence). The CDR3 DNA follows: TGCGCCAGCAGTGAGTCAAGCGGCTCCTACGAGCAGTACTTC. Its translation is CASSESSGSYEQYF.

The rearrangement links TRBV7-6 to TRBJ1-6; no reliable D call. V lost 2 bases and J lost 5, with 7 bases in between. This CDR3 has 14 amino acids. The germline CDR1 and CDR2 sequences are SGHVS and FNYEAQ. The CDR3 DNA follows: TGTGCCAGCAGCTTAAGACGGGATAATTCACCCCTCCACTTT. Its translation is CASSLRRDNSPLHF.

V is TRBV18 and J is TRBJ1-1; D might be TRBD1 (6 bases). The CDR3 has 16 amino acids. The germline V gene encodes CDR1 KGHSH and CDR2 LQKENI. Trimming pared 3 bases from V and 2 bases from J, leaving 16 bases between. The CDR3 sequence is CASSPRGSGINTEAFF. The CDR3 DNA follows: TGTGCCAGCTCACCCAGGGGATCTGGTATAAACACTGAAGCTTTCTTT.

This chain joins TRBV7-9 and TRBJ2-5; D is possibly TRBD2 (6 bases). Trimming left V 0 bases short and J 4 bases short, with 9 bases between. This CDR3 has 14 amino acids. In germline, CDR1 is SEHNR, CDR2 FQNEAQ (reference sequence). The DNA for the CDR3 is TGTGCCAGCAGCTTAGCGGGGGGACGAGAGACCCAGTACTTC. It is translated as CASSLAGGRETQYF.